This record covers a single T cell receptor (beta chain). Six healthy women, forming three identical twin pairs, donated samples. One entry per CDR3 protein, called by TCRdb with MiXCR from the 5' RACE reads. Among about 370,000 distinct CDR3 sequences listed, approximately 30% were seen once. The data were obtained in a study of identical twins' blood T cells. The V gene's germline CDR1 is MNHEY and CDR2 SVGEGT. CDR3 size: 17 residues. V gave up 6 bases and J gave up 8 bases; unmatched junction bases: 18. Material for sequencing was PBMCs. The clonotype was recovered from a woman aged 18 to 55 in good health. The genes are TRBV6-2 or TRBV6-3 and TRBJ2-1; 8 positions match TRBD2. DNA for the CDR3: TGTGCCAGCAGCCCTCCTCGTGGACTAGCCCGAGAATATGAGCAGTTCTTC. This gives the protein CASSPPRGLAREYEQFF.